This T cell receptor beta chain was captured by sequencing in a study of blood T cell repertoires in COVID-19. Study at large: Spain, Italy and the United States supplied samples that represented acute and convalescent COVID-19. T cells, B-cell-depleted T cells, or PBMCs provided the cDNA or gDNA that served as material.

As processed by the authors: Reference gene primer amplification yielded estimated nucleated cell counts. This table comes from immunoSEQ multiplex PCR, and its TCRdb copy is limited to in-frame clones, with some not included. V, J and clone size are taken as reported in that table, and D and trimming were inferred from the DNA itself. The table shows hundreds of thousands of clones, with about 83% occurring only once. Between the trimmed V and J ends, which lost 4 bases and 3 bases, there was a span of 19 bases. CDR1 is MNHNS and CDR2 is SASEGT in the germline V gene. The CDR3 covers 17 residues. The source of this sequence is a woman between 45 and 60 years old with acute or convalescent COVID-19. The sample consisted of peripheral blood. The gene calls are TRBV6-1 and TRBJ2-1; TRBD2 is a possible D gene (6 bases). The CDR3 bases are TGTGCCAGCAGTGGTCTGGGGGGATCGGCCCACTACAATGAGCAGTTCTTC. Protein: CASSGLGGSAHYNEQFF.